This passage covers 10 T cell receptor beta chains from one sample sequenced in a study of identical twins. TCRdb recomputed calls from the 5' RACE reads with MiXCR, one row per CDR3 protein. Here the sample spans 200,000 or so distinct CDR3 sequences, 6.5% to 8.5% being singletons. These same records also appear under a second study, on yellow fever vaccine responses in identical twins.

Sequencing was carried out using memory (CD45RO+) T cells sorted from blood. The receptors were gathered from a young woman in good health.

This clonotype was observed a handful of times. CDR3 DNA: TGTGCCAGCAGCCGTGACTTGGGGACAGGTCGTAATGAGCAGTTCTTC. Protein product: CASSRDLGTGRNEQFF. This chain links TRBV7-3 with TRBJ2-1, with 8 bases aligning to TRBD1. Germline values: CDR1 SGHTA, CDR2 FQGTGA. CDR3 length: 16 residues. The trim removed 5 bases at V and 7 bases at J, leaving 13 bases unmatched.

This clonotype was seen ten or more times. The chain has TRBV24-1 and TRBJ2-1; 9 nucleotides line up with TRBD1. The germline V gene has CDR1 KGHDR and CDR2 SFDVKD. The length of the CDR3 is 15 residues. Trimming removed 4 bases from V and 12 bases from J; junction bases left unmatched: 12. The CDR3 here is CATSDQLGVDRGQFF. DNA for the CDR3: TGTGCCACCAGTGACCAGTTAGGGGTGGACAGGGGGCAGTTCTTC.

This chain links TRBV24-1 with TRBJ2-7; TRBD2 is a possible D gene (5 bases). Looked up from germline, CDR1 is KGHDR and CDR2 is SFDVKD. The CDR3 has 15 residues. Trimming cost V 3 bases and J 4 bases, with 15 bases left between them. This CDR3 is CATSDARDTHYEQYF. As DNA, the CDR3 is TGTGCCACCAGTGATGCCCGGGATACCCATTACGAGCAGTACTTC.

This clonotype was picked up a small number of times. This chain joins TRBV15 and TRBJ1-3, with D unresolved. Germline V lookup: CDR1 LNHNV, CDR2 YYDKDF (reference sequence). The CDR3 loop spans 13 amino acids. V was trimmed by 5 bases and J by 2 bases, leaving 7 bases between them. DNA for the CDR3: TGTGCCACCAGCGCGAGTCCTGGAAACACCATATATTTT. Translated: CATSASPGNTIYF.

The chain links TRBV6-5 to TRBJ1-5; 12 bases line up with TRBD1. The J segment lost 8 bases and the V segment lost 0 bases, leaving 2 bases of the junction unmatched. The CDR3 loop spans 15 amino acids. CDR1 and CDR2 (germline): MNHEY, SVGAGI. Written as DNA, the CDR3 is TGTGCCAGCAGTTACTCGGGGACAGGGGGCGAGCCCCAGCATTTT. It encodes CASSYSGTGGEPQHF.

This clonotype appeared many times. This sequence joins TRBV7-9 and TRBJ2-7, with 12 bases that match TRBD1. The V and J ends lost 5 bases and 6 bases, in that order; junction bases with no gene match: 8. The CDR3 totals 15 residues. From germline, CDR1 is SEHNR and CDR2 FQNEAQ (reference sequence). CDR3 amino acids: CASSQGTGGWGEQYF. In DNA form, the CDR3 reads TGTGCCAGCAGCCAAGGGACAGGGGGCTGGGGCGAGCAGTACTTC.

The table lists this clonotype with a few counts. This sequence joins TRBV4-2 and TRBJ1-5; the D gene is possibly TRBD1 (5 bases). V lost 5 bases, J lost 4 bases, and 18 bases lay in between. The germline CDR1 and CDR2 sequences are LGHNA and YNFKEQ. The CDR3 covers 16 residues. The CDR3 sequence is CASSTDGGKGNQPQHF. As DNA, the CDR3 is TGTGCCAGCAGCACGGATGGGGGGAAGGGTAATCAGCCCCAGCATTTT.

This chain connects TRBV5-4 to TRBJ1-3; perhaps TRBD1 as D (5 bases). This CDR3 has 16 amino acids. Germline V gene lookup returns CDR1 SGHNT and CDR2 YYREEE (reference sequence). Trimming took off 4 bases at V and 0 bases at J, with 14 bases between the two ends. This chain's CDR3 is CASSPTGGSSGNTIYF. DNA of the CDR3: TGTGCCAGCAGCCCCACGGGGGGTAGCTCTGGAAACACCATATATTTT.

This clonotype was counted only a few times. The rearrangement links TRBV20-1 to TRBJ1-6; D may be TRBD1 (5 bases). CDR3 length: 14 amino acids. Germline loops: CDR1 DFQATT, CDR2 SNEGSKA (reference sequence). V was cut by 3 bases and J by 6 bases, with 12 bases left in between. The CDR3 DNA sequence: TGCAGTGCTAGGGGGCGGATCCTTAATTCACCCCTCCACTTT. Translating it yields CSARGRILNSPLHF.

The V call is TRBV11-2, the J call TRBJ2-1; 10 nucleotides line up with TRBD1. The CDR3 runs 17 residues. The J segment lost 1 base and the V segment lost 7 bases, leaving 10 bases of the junction unmatched. Looked up from germline, CDR1 is SGHAT and CDR2 is FQNNGV. The CDR3 is CASIIGTGQGSYNEQFF. For the CDR3, the DNA is TGTGCCAGCATCATCGGGACGGGACAGGGGTCCTACAATGAGCAGTTCTTC.